Sequencing of this T cell receptor beta chain was carried out in a study of T-cell reconstitution after alpha-beta-depleted transplantation in children. With regard to this clonotype: Antigen unknown.

Molecular barcoding with unique molecular identifiers was used for the TCRbeta library. TCRdb re-called the PCR reads through MiXCR, storing one row per CDR3 protein. This sample has about 980,000 distinct CDR3 sequences, with under 30% found just once. Broader study findings: Recipient T cells and thymic progenitors that survived gave rise to the high TCRbeta diversity observed at day 60 in some patients. Reportedly, alpha-beta T cells present about two months post-transplant originated from several hundred expanded clones of graft origin. T-cell counts and diversity at one year following transplant were attributed mainly to newly produced T cells.

The sequence was obtained from a boy less than two years old who had a stem cell transplant for SCID, so the T cells may come from the graft donor. The sequencing used PBMCs, mostly from graft donor cells, collected 360 days after TCRalphabeta/CD19-depleted stem cell transplant.

The chain's CDR3 is CASSVTGSPTDTQYF. DNA of the CDR3: TGTGCCAGCAGCGTTACAGGGTCTCCCACAGATACGCAGTATTTT. The rearrangement joins TRBV7-9 to TRBJ2-3; D is possibly TRBD1 (6 bases). Germline V gives CDR1 SEHNR, CDR2 FQNEAQ (reference sequence). Trimming cost V 5 bases and J 2 bases, with 14 bases left between them. The CDR3 runs 15 residues.